These 19 T cell receptor beta chains were all obtained from the same sample, sequenced in a study of blood T cells in healthy people across ages. Alongside a J-beta primer mix, a sample-barcoded 5' primer served in a second PCR lasting about 7 to 11 cycles. TCRdb passed the 5' RACE reads through MiXCR, listing each CDR3 protein once. The sample lists about 640,000 distinct CDR3 sequences; about 53% were seen once. Material: blood. The origin of the receptors is a man aged 55 to 70 in good health.

J is TRBJ2-4 and V is TRBV12-3 or TRBV12-4; D might be TRBD1 or TRBD2, each matching 5 bases. V was pared by 3 bases and J by 13 bases, with 19 bases between. The CDR3 has 14 residues. CDR3 nucleotide sequence: TGTGCCAGCAGTTTGGCGCTCGGGGACCACCGGCAGTACTTC. This codes for CASSLALGDHRQYF.

This clonotype was found a few times. The J gene is TRBJ2-6, the V gene TRBV29-1; TRBD1 agrees at 7 bases. The J segment lost 3 bases and the V segment lost 7 bases, leaving 6 bases of the junction unmatched. This CDR3 region has 14 residues. Germline V gene data show CDR1 as SQVTM and CDR2 as ANQGSEA. CDR3 coding DNA: TGCAGCGCTGATCCAGGGGGTGGGGCCAACGTCCTGACTTTC. Its protein product is CSADPGGGANVLTF.

This clonotype appeared many times. The V and J genes are TRBV20-1 and TRBJ2-5; 15 bases are shared with TRBD2. V lost 5 bases to trimming and J lost 5 bases; unmatched junction nucleotides: 0. CDR1 DFQATT and CDR2 SNEGSKA come from the germline V gene (reference sequence). The CDR3 has 13 residues. The CDR3 loop is CSAGTSGGETQYF. For the CDR3, the DNA is TGCAGTGCTGGGACTAGCGGGGGGGAGACCCAGTACTTC.

This chain joins TRBV4-2 and TRBJ1-2; D may be TRBD1 (5 bases). The germline V and J ends were trimmed by 1 base and 0 bases, with 12 bases remaining between them. The germline gives CDR1 LGHNA, CDR2 YNFKEQ. This CDR3 region has 16 residues. The DNA of the CDR3 is TGTGCCAGCAGCCAAGCGGGGGACGGCGCTAACTATGGCTACACCTTC. This sequence encodes CASSQAGDGANYGYTF.

This clonotype was recorded only once. The rearrangement uses TRBV15 and TRBJ2-7; D remains ambiguous. The tail of the sequence fits TRBJ2-5 better, so the J call may be wrong. Germline V lookup: CDR1 LNHNV, CDR2 YYDKDF (reference sequence). CDR3 length: 14 residues. CDR3 coding DNA: TGTGCCACCAGCAGAGGCCTTCCTCGGGAGACCCAGTACTTC. This gives the protein CATSRGLPRETQYF.

V usage is TRBV10-2 and J usage is TRBJ2-3, with 10 bases that match TRBD1. Germline assignment: CDR1 WSHSY and CDR2 SAAADI. The CDR3 sequence is 15 residues long. The J segment lost 5 bases and the V segment lost 4 bases, leaving 6 bases of the junction unmatched. CDR3 amino acids: CASSAGTGVIDTQYF. CDR3 sequence (DNA): TGCGCCAGCAGTGCCGGGACAGGGGTTATAGATACGCAGTATTTT.

This rearrangement joins TRBV6-1 to TRBJ2-7; D is undetermined. The CDR3 has 12 residues. The V end lost 6 bases, the J end lost 3 bases, and 9 bases lay between the germline ends. Germline lookup yields CDR1 MNHNS and CDR2 SASEGT. The CDR3 spells CASRTDGYEQYF. The CDR3 DNA sequence: TGTGCCAGCAGGACGGACGGCTACGAGCAGTACTTC.

This clonotype came up a few times. The chain carries TRBV3-1 and TRBJ2-5, with D perhaps assigned TRBD1 or TRBD2 (5 bases each). V was cut by 1 base and J by 5 bases, with 14 bases left in between. The CDR3 extends over 15 amino acids. Germline CDR1 LGHDT, CDR2 YNNKEL (reference sequence). CDR3: CASSQGWGPSETQYF. CDR3 bases: TGTGCCAGCAGCCAAGGGTGGGGACCTTCGGAGACCCAGTACTTC.

The rearrangement joins TRBV5-1 to TRBJ1-2; D gene uncertain. The CDR3 consists of 14 residues. Trimming removed 4 bases at V and 6 bases at J, with 16 bases between. Germline V gives CDR1 SGHRS, CDR2 YFSETQ. The CDR3 loop reads CASSLETGRDGYTF. The CDR3, as DNA: TGCGCCAGCAGCCTAGAAACTGGCCGGGATGGCTACACCTTC.

The V and J genes are TRBV20-1 and TRBJ2-3, with 9 bases aligning to TRBD2. Trimming cost V 5 bases and J 3 bases; bases outside gene matches: 6. The germline V gene encodes CDR1 DFQATT and CDR2 SNEGSKA (reference sequence). The CDR3 runs 14 residues. CDR3 sequence: CSASNAGGTDTQYF. Here the CDR3 DNA reads TGCAGTGCTTCTAACGCGGGGGGGACAGATACGCAGTATTTT.

The chain has TRBV7-2 and TRBJ2-1, with TRBD1 matching over 7 bases. Germline lookup yields CDR1 SGHTA and CDR2 FQGNSA. The trim removed 5 bases at V and 12 bases at J, leaving 7 bases unmatched. The CDR3 has 12 amino acids. In nucleotides, the CDR3 is TGTGCCAGCAGCGAGTACAGGGGTCTGCAGTTCTTC. Residues: CASSEYRGLQFF.

The gene calls are TRBV20-1 and TRBJ2-5, with TRBD2 matching 7 bases. The CDR3 extends over 14 amino acids. Germline CDR1 and CDR2: DFQATT and SNEGSKA (reference sequence). V lost 5 bases, J lost 1 base, and 7 bases stayed unmatched. Here the CDR3 reads CSAYSASGQETQYF. The CDR3 coding sequence is TGCAGTGCTTACTCAGCTAGCGGCCAAGAGACCCAGTACTTC.

This clonotype was seen a few times. V is TRBV7-2 and J is TRBJ2-1; possibly TRBD2 for D (5 bases). V was shortened by 6 bases and J by 0 bases, with 12 bases between the two germline ends. The CDR3 totals 15 residues. Germline loops: CDR1 SGHTA, CDR2 FQGNSA. The CDR3, as DNA: TGTGCCAGCAGTTTCTCTCGGGGCTCCTACAATGAGCAGTTCTTC. Translation: CASSFSRGSYNEQFF.

The chain uses TRBV7-2 and TRBJ1-4; the D gene is possibly TRBD1 (5 bases). Germline assignment: CDR1 SGHTA and CDR2 FQGNSA. The CDR3 extends over 15 amino acids. V lost 0 bases to trimming and J lost 7 bases, with 12 bases between them. CDR3 amino acids: CASSLAGVRGEKLFF. DNA for the CDR3: TGTGCCAGCAGCTTAGCGGGGGTTCGGGGTGAAAAACTGTTTTTT.

The chain carries TRBV29-1 and TRBJ2-3, with 10 nucleotides matching TRBD2. Germline loops: CDR1 SQVTM, CDR2 ANQGSEA. Unmatched junction bases numbered 6, after V lost 8 bases and J lost 1 base. The CDR3 contains 14 residues. The CDR3, as DNA: TGCAGCACTTATGGGACTAGCGGCACAGATACGCAGTATTTT. Protein product: CSTYGTSGTDTQYF.

This chain joins TRBV11-2 and TRBJ2-5; possible D gene TRBD2, 5 bases. The closer fit of TRBJ2-7 to the DNA end suggests the J call may be wrong. CDR3 length equals 14 residues. The V gene's germline CDR1 is SGHAT and CDR2 FQNNGV. CDR3 residues: CASSFVWTRGEQYF. In nucleotides, the CDR3 is TGTGCCAGCAGCTTTGTGTGGACTCGCGGCGAGCAGTACTTC.

This clonotype was seen only a few times. The chain combines TRBV2 with TRBJ2-3; 7 bases are a match to TRBD1. J gave up 2 bases and V 6 bases, and 8 bases lay outside the gene matches. The CDR3 extends over 15 amino acids. CDR1 and CDR2 from the germline V gene are SNHLY and FYNNEI. DNA for the CDR3: TGTGCCAGCAGAGGGGGCAGGGGAACCACAGATACGCAGTATTTT. Encoded protein: CASRGGRGTTDTQYF.

This clonotype has a single count. This rearrangement joins TRBV7-2 to TRBJ2-2; D may be TRBD2 (6 bases). The CDR3 is 17 amino acids. Germline V gene data show CDR1 as SGHTA and CDR2 as FQGNSA. Trimming shortened V by 0 bases and J by 5 bases, and 16 bases separated the two germline ends. CDR3 sequence (DNA): TGTGCCAGCAGCTTAGCGGGCGGGGCCTCGGGGACCGGGGAGCTGTTTTTT. This gives the protein CASSLAGGASGTGELFF.

V gene TRBV20-1 combines with J gene TRBJ2-1; 8 positions agree with TRBD1. The germline gives CDR1 DFQATT, CDR2 SNEGSKA (reference sequence). The J segment lost 7 bases and the V segment lost 1 base, leaving 3 bases of the junction unmatched. CDR3 length: 13 amino acids. The CDR3: CSARGQGRNEQFF. CDR3 DNA sequence: TGCAGTGCTAGAGGACAGGGGCGGAATGAGCAGTTCTTC.